Sequencing of this TCR beta chain was carried out in a study of T cells in Graves' hyperthyroidism and ophthalmopathy. Germline CDR1 reads WNHNN; CDR2 reads SYGVQD (reference sequence). The V gene lost 3 bases and the J gene lost 5 bases, with 7 bases spanning the gap. CDR3 length: 13 amino acids. Authors of the study amplified TCR beta CDR3 regions from RNA transcripts. The TCR CDR3 was amplified in a first-round RT-PCR using the HTBI primer set. Each CDR3 protein gets one entry after TCRdb re-called the multiplex PCR reads with MiXCR. The sample holds fewer than 250,000 distinct CDR3 sequences, roughly 18% seen once. Patients counted as stable if ophthalmopathy did not develop within 18 months.

This chain links TRBV10-1 with TRBJ2-2, with D tentatively TRBD2 (5 bases). This TCR derives from a man in his fifties with Graves' hyperthyroidism. Material for sequencing was blood. CDR3 in DNA: TGCGCCAGCAGTGAACCGGGGACCGGGGAGCTGTTTTTT. Protein product: CASSEPGTGELFF.